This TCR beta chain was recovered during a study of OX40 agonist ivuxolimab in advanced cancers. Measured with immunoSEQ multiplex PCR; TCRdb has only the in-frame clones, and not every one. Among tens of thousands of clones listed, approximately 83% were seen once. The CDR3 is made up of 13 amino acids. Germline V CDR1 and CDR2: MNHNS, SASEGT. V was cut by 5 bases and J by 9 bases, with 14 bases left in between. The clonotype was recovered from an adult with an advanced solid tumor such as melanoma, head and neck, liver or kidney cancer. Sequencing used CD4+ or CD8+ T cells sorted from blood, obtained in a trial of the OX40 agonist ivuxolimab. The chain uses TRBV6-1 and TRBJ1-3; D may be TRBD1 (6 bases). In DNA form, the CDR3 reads TGTGCCAGCAGTCAAAGGTGGGGGGCCACCATATATTTT. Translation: CASSQRWGATIYF.